Shown below are 21 T cell receptor beta chains from a single sample sequenced in a study of shared clonotypes between healthy human individuals. Using immunoSEQ multiplex PCR, the repertoire was profiled, and TCRdb retains in-frame clones only, with some absent. The sample records about 1.5 million clones, approximately 98% being singletons. Specimen: naive CD4+ T cells sorted from blood. The subset: CD45RA+ positively selected. Every receptor here comes from a man in his thirties or forties in good health.

The chain combines TRBV2 with TRBJ2-6; 9 bases line up with TRBD1. The CDR3 is 18 residues long. Germline V gene sequence: CDR1 SNHLY, CDR2 FYNNEI. The ends lost 4 bases at V and 1 base at J; junction bases unmatched: 8. Written as DNA, the CDR3 is TGTGCCAGCAGTGCTCCGGGACAGGGACAATCTGGGGCCAACGTCCTGACTTTC. Translated: CASSAPGQGQSGANVLTF.

The V and J genes are TRBV18 and TRBJ2-4; weak D call: TRBD1 (6 bases). This CDR3 region has 14 residues. Trimming removed 3 bases from V and 5 bases from J, with 11 bases in between. Germline assignment: CDR1 KGHSH and CDR2 LQKENI. CDR3 coding DNA: TGTGCCAGCTCACCCCGGGACACTCAAAACATTCAGTACTTC. Amino acid sequence: CASSPRDTQNIQYF.

This chain joins TRBV28 and TRBJ2-7; 9 positions agree with TRBD1. Germline V gene data show CDR1 as MDHEN and CDR2 as SYDVKM. The CDR3 loop spans 15 amino acids. V gave up 3 bases and J gave up 6 bases; unmatched junction bases: 9. CDR3 protein: CASSFVGQGGREQYF. The CDR3 coding sequence is TGTGCCAGCAGTTTCGTGGGACAGGGCGGTCGCGAGCAGTACTTC.

The chain has TRBV18 and TRBJ2-5; 8 nucleotides agree with TRBD1. CDR3 length: 16 residues. Germline-derived CDR1 and CDR2 are KGHSH and LQKENI. V shed 2 bases, J shed 4 bases, and the junction held 9 bases outside the gene matches. The CDR3 nucleotides read TGTGCCAGCTCACCAATATCCCGGACAGGGCGAGAGACCCAGTACTTC. It codes for CASSPISRTGRETQYF.

The J gene is TRBJ2-3, the V gene TRBV6-1; 8 bases align to TRBD1. V was pared by 5 bases and J by 2 bases, with 3 bases of the junction left unmatched. In germline, CDR1 is MNHNS, CDR2 SASEGT. There are 14 residues in the CDR3. CDR3 region: CASSQGAYTDTQYF. The DNA of the CDR3 is TGTGCCAGCAGTCAGGGGGCTTACACAGATACGCAGTATTTT.

The CDR3 nucleotides read TGTGCCAGCAGTTCAACCATGAACACTGAAGCTTTCTTT. It specifies CASSSTMNTEAFF. The chain recombines TRBV28 with TRBJ1-1; D unclear. The length of the CDR3 is 13 residues. Germline CDR1 and CDR2: MDHEN and SYDVKM. Trimming removed 4 bases from V and 0 bases from J, with 6 bases in between.

The chain employs TRBV28 and TRBJ2-7; D unclear. V was cut by 7 bases and J by 0 bases, with 13 bases left in between. Germline loops: CDR1 MDHEN, CDR2 SYDVKM. This CDR3 is built from 14 residues. The CDR3 nucleotides are TGTGCCAGCAAGCCGGCCTCCAGCTCCTACGAGCAGTACTTC. Translated, it gives CASKPASSSYEQYF.

The chain joins TRBV6-4 to TRBJ2-1, with TRBD1 matching 10 bases. This CDR3 comprises 15 residues. Per the germline V gene, CDR1 is MRHNA and CDR2 is SNTAGT. V trimming: 6 bases; J trimming: 4 bases; junction bases outside the gene matches: 6. CDR3 sequence (DNA): TGTGCCAGCAGCCCACGGACAGGGGGTTACAATGAGCAGTTCTTC. Amino acid sequence: CASSPRTGGYNEQFF.

This clone has just one count. This sequence joins TRBV28 and TRBJ2-1, with D tentatively TRBD1 (5 bases). CDR3 length: 15 residues. Per germline, CDR1 MDHEN and CDR2 SYDVKM. With 3 bases removed from V and 3 bases from J, the gap between germline ends came to 12 bases. The CDR3 sequence: CASSFPQGYYNEQFF. Here the CDR3 DNA reads TGTGCCAGCAGTTTCCCCCAGGGCTACTACAATGAGCAGTTCTTC.

The J gene is TRBJ1-1, the V gene TRBV4-1; 9 bases match TRBD1. This CDR3 comprises 19 residues. Unmatched junction bases numbered 12, after V lost 0 bases and J lost 1 base. Germline CDR1 reads MGHRA; CDR2 reads YSYEKL. The CDR3 nucleotides are TGCGCCAGCAGCCAAGATATTTCCGGGACAGGGAAGGGGAACACTGAAGCTTTCTTT. Its protein product is CASSQDISGTGKGNTEAFF.

The chain couples TRBV19 to TRBJ2-7, with 11 bases matching TRBD2. The CDR3 has 16 amino acids. V lost 5 bases, J lost 2 bases, and 8 bases stayed unmatched. Germline CDR1 LNHDA, CDR2 SQIVND (reference sequence). CDR3 protein: CASSFGLAGLAYEQYF. The DNA of the CDR3 is TGTGCCAGTAGTTTCGGACTAGCGGGCCTGGCCTACGAGCAGTACTTC.

The J gene is TRBJ2-3, the V gene TRBV28; D is unclear. V lost 1 base and J lost 0, with 11 bases in between. The CDR3 has 16 amino acids. Germline assignment: CDR1 MDHEN and CDR2 SYDVKM. CDR3 nucleotide sequence: TGTGCCAGCAGTTTATCGGTCCGTGGGAGCACAGATACGCAGTATTTT. It specifies CASSLSVRGSTDTQYF. The full variable domain, in which reference TRBV28 and TRBJ2-3 provide the parts outside the CDR3, is DVKVTQSSRYLVKRTGEKVFLECVQDMDHENMFWYRQDPGLGLRLIYFSYDVKMKEKGDIPEGYSVSREKKERFSLILESASTNQTSMYLCASSLSVRGSTDTQYFGPGTRLTVL.

The chain carries TRBV27 and TRBJ2-7, with 7 bases lining up with TRBD1. In germline, CDR1 is MNHEY, CDR2 SMNVEV (reference sequence). This CDR3 comprises 15 residues. V lost 6 bases, J lost 2 bases, and 10 bases stayed unmatched. This CDR3 reads CASRPTGTETYEQYF. CDR3 coding DNA: TGTGCCAGCAGACCAACCGGGACAGAGACCTACGAGCAGTACTTC.

The chain recombines TRBV6-5 with TRBJ2-1; 12 nucleotides agree with TRBD1. The CDR3 spans 16 residues. The V gene's germline CDR1 is MNHEY and CDR2 SVGAGI. V gave up 3 bases and J gave up 8 bases; unmatched junction bases: 8. CDR3 loop: CASSYQKGQGAHEQFF. The CDR3 DNA follows: TGTGCCAGCAGTTATCAAAAGGGACAGGGGGCCCATGAGCAGTTCTTC.

The rearrangement joins TRBV7-2 to TRBJ1-2, with D tentatively TRBD1 (5 bases). This CDR3 spans 15 amino acids. Germline CDR1 SGHTA, CDR2 FQGNSA. The V gene lost 1 base and the J gene lost 4 bases, with 13 bases spanning the gap. CDR3 in amino acids: CASSLVRGSSYGYTF. In DNA, the CDR3 is TGTGCCAGCAGCTTAGTGCGGGGGTCCTCCTATGGCTACACCTTC.

The CDR3 nucleotides are TGTGCCAGCCGGGGGGGGTCGCGCCATGAAAAACTGTTTTTT. Its protein is CASRGGSRHEKLFF. The rearrangement joins TRBV2 to TRBJ1-4, with D tentatively TRBD1 (5 bases). The CDR3 contains 14 residues. CDR1 and CDR2 from the germline V gene are SNHLY and FYNNEI. Trimming pared 8 bases from V and 6 bases from J, leaving 16 bases between.

The chain combines TRBV19 with TRBJ2-1; 7 bases agree with TRBD2. The trim removed 3 bases at V and 5 bases at J, leaving 13 bases unmatched. This CDR3 contains 17 residues. Germline V gives CDR1 LNHDA, CDR2 SQIVND (reference sequence). CDR3 region: CASSIYFGLVADNEQFF. CDR3 bases: TGTGCCAGTAGTATTTATTTCGGACTAGTGGCCGACAATGAGCAGTTCTTC.

The CDR3 sequence is CASWSSYNEQFF. DNA of the CDR3: TGTGCCAGCTGGAGCTCCTACAATGAGCAGTTCTTC. The chain links TRBV25-1 to TRBJ2-1; no firm D call. V dropped 8 bases and J dropped 0 bases, with 5 bases sitting between them. This CDR3 is built from 12 residues. Germline assignment: CDR1 MGHDK and CDR2 SYGVNS.

This sequence joins TRBV11-1 and TRBJ2-3, with no clear D. V was trimmed by 6 bases and J by 2 bases, leaving 9 bases between them. The CDR3 extends over 13 amino acids. Per germline, CDR1 SGHAT and CDR2 FQDESV (reference sequence). DNA for the CDR3: TGTGCCAGCAGTACAAGAAACACAGATACGCAGTATTTT. Its protein is CASSTRNTDTQYF. The variable domain in full, with the rest retrieved from reference TRBV11-1 and TRBJ2-3, is EAEVAQSPRYKITEKSQAVAFWCDPISGHATLYWYRQILGQGPELLVQFQDESVVDDSQLPKDRFSAERLKGVDSTLKIQPAELGDSAMYLCASSTRNTDTQYFGPGTRLTVL.

The rearrangement links TRBV29-1 to TRBJ2-1; D is possibly TRBD1 or TRBD2 (5 bases each). CDR1 and CDR2 from the germline V gene are SQVTM and ANQGSEA. The CDR3 is 15 residues long. The V and J ends lost 3 bases and 4 bases respectively, with 16 bases between them. The CDR3 sequence: CSVDGTTFLYNEQFF. The CDR3 DNA reads as TGCAGCGTTGACGGGACGACCTTTCTTTACAATGAGCAGTTCTTC.

V is TRBV4-3 and J is TRBJ1-3, with TRBD1 as a possible D gene (5 bases). Germline V gene sequence: CDR1 LGHNA, CDR2 YSLEER. This CDR3 comprises 16 residues. Trimming removed 3 bases at V and 4 bases at J, with 16 bases between. CDR3 residues: CASSQSSTAGGNTIYF. Here the CDR3 DNA reads TGCGCCAGCAGCCAGTCTTCGACAGCCGGGGGAAACACCATATATTTT.